This T cell receptor (beta chain) originates from a study of cytomegalovirus exposure and HLA in healthy donors. Study background: Caucasian-associated ancestry cluster membership applied to about 77% of around 400 genotyped donors.

Of note for this clone: Its target is unknown.

Study observations and caveats: When analyzed later, a missense DCLRE1C variant was found to be linked to TCR beta V- and J-gene trimming.

PCR employed 60 Vbeta and 13 Jbeta primers. Assay: immunoSEQ multiplex PCR; the TCRdb copy retains only in-frame clones and omits some. The table records 80,000 to 100,000 clones, 75% to 85% of them present only once. Trimming left V 5 bases short and J 1 base short, with 11 bases between. This CDR3 is 14 amino acids long. Germline CDR1 reads SGHAT; CDR2 reads FQDESV (reference sequence). The chain recombines TRBV11-1 with TRBJ1-2, with D unresolved. Sequenced sample: PBMCs. The TCR was taken from a male donor in good health and CMV-seropositive. The CDR3 DNA sequence: TGTGCCAGCAGCCCCGACCGGGTTAACTATGGCTACACCTTC. It specifies CASSPDRVNYGYTF.